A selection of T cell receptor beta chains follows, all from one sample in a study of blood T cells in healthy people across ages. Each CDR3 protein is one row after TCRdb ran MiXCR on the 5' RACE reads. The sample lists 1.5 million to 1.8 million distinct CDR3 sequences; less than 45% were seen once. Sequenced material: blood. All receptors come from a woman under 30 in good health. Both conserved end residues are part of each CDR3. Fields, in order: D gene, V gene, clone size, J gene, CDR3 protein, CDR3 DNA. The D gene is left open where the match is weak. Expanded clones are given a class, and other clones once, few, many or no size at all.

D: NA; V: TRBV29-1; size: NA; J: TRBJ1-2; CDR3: CSVWQGEGYTF; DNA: TGCAGCGTTTGGCAGGGAGAGGGCTACACCTTC
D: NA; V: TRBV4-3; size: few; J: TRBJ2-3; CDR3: CASSSHFRPTDTQYF; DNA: TGCGCCAGCAGCTCACACTTCCGACCCACAGATACGCAGTATTTT
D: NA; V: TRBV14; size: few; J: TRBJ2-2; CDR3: CASSQQNTGELFF; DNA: TGTGCCAGCAGCCAACAGAACACCGGGGAGCTGTTTTTT
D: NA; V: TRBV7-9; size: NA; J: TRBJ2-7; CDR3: CASSANYNEQYF; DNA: TGTGCCAGCAGCGCCAATTACAATGAGCAGTACTTC
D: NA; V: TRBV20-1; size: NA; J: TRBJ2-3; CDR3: CSARDRGDTQYF; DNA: TGCAGTGCTAGAGACAGGGGAGATACGCAGTATTTT
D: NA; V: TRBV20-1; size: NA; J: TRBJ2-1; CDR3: CSASQRVYNEQFF; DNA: TGCAGTGCTTCCCAGCGGGTGTACAATGAGCAGTTCTTC
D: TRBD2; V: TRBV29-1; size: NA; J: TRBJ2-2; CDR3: CSVELWGLTGELFF; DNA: TGCAGCGTTGAATTATGGGGACTAACCGGGGAGCTGTTTTTT
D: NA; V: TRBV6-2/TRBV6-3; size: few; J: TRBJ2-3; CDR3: CASNNRVSTDTQYF; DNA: TGTGCCAGCAATAACAGGGTTAGCACAGATACGCAGTATTTT
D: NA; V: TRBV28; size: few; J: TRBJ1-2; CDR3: CASSLRAGRRYGYTF; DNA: TGTGCCAGCAGTCTCCGGGCCGGGAGGAGGTATGGCTACACCTTC
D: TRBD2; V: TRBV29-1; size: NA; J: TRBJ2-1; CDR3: CSVGPGLASVDEQFF; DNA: TGTAGCGTAGGACCGGGACTAGCCTCGGTTGATGAGCAGTTCTTC
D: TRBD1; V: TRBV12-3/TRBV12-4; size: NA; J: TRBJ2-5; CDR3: CASSDRARETQYF; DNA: TGTGCCAGCAGTGACAGGGCCAGGGAGACCCAGTACTTC
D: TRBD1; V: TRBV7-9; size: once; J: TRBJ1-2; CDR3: CASSLTGGLPGYTF; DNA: TGTGCCAGCAGCCTAACAGGGGGCCTACCTGGCTACACCTTC
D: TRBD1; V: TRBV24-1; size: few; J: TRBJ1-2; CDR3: CATSDLVGVDRESYTF; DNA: TGTGCCACCAGTGATTTGGTGGGGGTTGACAGGGAGAGCTACACCTTC
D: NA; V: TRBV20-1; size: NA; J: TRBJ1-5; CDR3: CSAVPGRPNQPQHF; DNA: TGCAGTGCAGTTCCGGGACGGCCGAATCAGCCCCAGCATTTT
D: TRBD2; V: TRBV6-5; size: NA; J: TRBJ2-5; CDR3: CASRRILAIQETQYF; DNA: TGTGCCAGCAGACGAATACTAGCGATTCAAGAGACCCAGTACTTC
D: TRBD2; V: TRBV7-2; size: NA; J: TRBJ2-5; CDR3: CASVKGSGGSNYNEQYF; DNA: TGTGCCAGCGTCAAGGGTAGCGGGGGGTCCAACTACAATGAGCAGTACTTC
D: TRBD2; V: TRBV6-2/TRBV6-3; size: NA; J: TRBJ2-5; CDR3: CASSYVGLAGAYNEQYF; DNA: TGTGCCAGCAGTTACGTAGGACTAGCGGGGGCCTACAATGAGCAGTACTTC
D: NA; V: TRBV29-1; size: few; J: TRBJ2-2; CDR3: CSAEGEPTGELFF; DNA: TGCAGCGCCGAGGGGGAACCCACCGGGGAGCTGTTTTTT
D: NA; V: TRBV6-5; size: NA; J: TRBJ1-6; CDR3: CTSSYSRQANTNSMPLHF; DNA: TGTACCAGCAGTTACTCCCGGCAGGCGAACACCAATTCAATGCCCCTCCACTTT
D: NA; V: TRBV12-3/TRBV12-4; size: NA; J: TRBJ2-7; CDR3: CASTFPLQCWERTYEQYF; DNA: TGTGCCAGCACTTTCCCATTGCAGTGCTGGGAACGGACCTACGAGCAGTACTTC
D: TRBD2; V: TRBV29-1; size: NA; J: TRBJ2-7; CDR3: CSVELGRAYNEQYF; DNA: TGCAGCGTTGAGCTGGGGAGGGCCTACAATGAGCAGTACTTC
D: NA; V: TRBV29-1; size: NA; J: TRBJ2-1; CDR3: CSGARDITYNEQFF; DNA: TGCAGCGGGGCCCGGGACATTACCTACAATGAGCAGTTCTTC
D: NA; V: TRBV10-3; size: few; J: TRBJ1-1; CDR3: CAISARSGEAFF; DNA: TGTGCCATCAGCGCCCGGTCGGGTGAAGCTTTCTTT
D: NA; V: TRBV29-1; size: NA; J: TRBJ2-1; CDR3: CSVAPGAYNEQFF; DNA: TGCAGCGTTGCTCCGGGAGCCTACAATGAGCAGTTCTTC
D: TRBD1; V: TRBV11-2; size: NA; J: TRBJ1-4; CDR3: CASSNRGRDEKLFF; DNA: TGTGCCAGCAGCAACAGGGGAAGAGATGAAAAACTGTTTTTT
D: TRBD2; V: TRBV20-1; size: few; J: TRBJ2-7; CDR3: CSATAGGYEQYF; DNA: TGCAGTGCTACAGCGGGAGGCTACGAGCAGTACTTC
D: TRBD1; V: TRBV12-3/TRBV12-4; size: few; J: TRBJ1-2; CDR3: CASSFRTGMNYGYTF; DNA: TGTGCCAGCAGTTTTAGGACAGGGATGAACTATGGCTACACCTTC
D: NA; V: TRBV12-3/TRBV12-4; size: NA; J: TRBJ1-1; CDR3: CASSLTQDTEAFF; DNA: TGTGCCAGCAGTTTAACACAGGACACTGAAGCTTTCTTT
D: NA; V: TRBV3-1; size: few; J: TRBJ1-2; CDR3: CASSQDRRSPHGYTF; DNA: TGTGCCAGCAGCCAAGATCGACGGTCTCCCCATGGCTACACCTTC
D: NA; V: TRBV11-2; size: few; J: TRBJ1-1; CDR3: CASSLSPVGETAFF; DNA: TGTGCCAGCAGCTTAAGTCCTGTAGGGGAGACTGCTTTCTTT
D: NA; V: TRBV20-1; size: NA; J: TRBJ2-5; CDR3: CSARDLAEYQETQYF; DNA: TGCAGTGCTAGAGATCTGGCGGAGTACCAAGAGACCCAGTACTTC
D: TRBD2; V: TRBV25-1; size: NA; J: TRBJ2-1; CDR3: CASSESLAGGPSEQFF; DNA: TGTGCCAGCAGTGAATCCTTAGCGGGAGGGCCTAGTGAGCAGTTCTTC
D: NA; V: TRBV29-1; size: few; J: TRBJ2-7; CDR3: CSVVTGPYEQYF; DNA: TGCAGCGTTGTGACCGGCCCCTACGAGCAGTACTTC
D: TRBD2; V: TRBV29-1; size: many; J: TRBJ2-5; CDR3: CSVAGLASQETQYF; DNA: TGCAGCGTAGCGGGACTAGCGTCTCAAGAGACCCAGTACTTC
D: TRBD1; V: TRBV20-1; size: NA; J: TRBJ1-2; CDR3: CSARDFGQGFYGYTF; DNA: TGCAGTGCTAGAGATTTCGGACAGGGCTTCTACGGCTACACCTTC
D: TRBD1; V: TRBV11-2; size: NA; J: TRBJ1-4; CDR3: CASSQVTGFGEKLFF; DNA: TGTGCCAGCAGCCAGGTGACAGGGTTTGGTGAAAAACTGTTTTTT